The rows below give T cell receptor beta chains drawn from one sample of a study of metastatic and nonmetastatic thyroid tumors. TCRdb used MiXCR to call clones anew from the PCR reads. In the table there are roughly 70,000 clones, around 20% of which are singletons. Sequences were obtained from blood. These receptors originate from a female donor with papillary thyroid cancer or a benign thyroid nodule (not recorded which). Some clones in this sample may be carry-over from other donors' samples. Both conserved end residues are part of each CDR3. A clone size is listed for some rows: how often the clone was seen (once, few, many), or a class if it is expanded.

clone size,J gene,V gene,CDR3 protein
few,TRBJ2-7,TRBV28,CASNLSGAQSYEQYF
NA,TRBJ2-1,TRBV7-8,CASTLQGYNEQFF
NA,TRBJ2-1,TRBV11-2,CASSLEAGGRPYNEQFF
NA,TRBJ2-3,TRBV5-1,CASQLAGGKISTDTQYF
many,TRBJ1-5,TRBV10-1,CASSAGFGTPQHF
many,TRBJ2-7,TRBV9,CASSACGHCGLPQYEQYF
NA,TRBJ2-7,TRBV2,CASRGLAKSYEQYF
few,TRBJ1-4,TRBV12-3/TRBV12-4,CASSFWTAAETDEKLFF
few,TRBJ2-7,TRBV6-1,CASSEPGLREEQYF
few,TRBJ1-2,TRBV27,CASRHGGGYGYTF
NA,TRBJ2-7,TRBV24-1,CATSDSPREEQYF
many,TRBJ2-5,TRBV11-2,CASSWGASFQETQYF
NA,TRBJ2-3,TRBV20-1,CSASQKTDTQYF
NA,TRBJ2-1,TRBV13,CASSLEAGSDNEQFF
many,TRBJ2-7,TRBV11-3,CASSFRGGGFYEQYF
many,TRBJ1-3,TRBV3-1,CASSHGGGNTIYF
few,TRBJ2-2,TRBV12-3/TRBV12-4,CASMFTWELFF
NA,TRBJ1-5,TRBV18,CASSPGRLNQPQHF
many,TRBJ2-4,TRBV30,CAWSWRGLAKNIQYF
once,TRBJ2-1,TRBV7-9,CASQTVAGDNEQFF
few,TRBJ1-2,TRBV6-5,CASSYSEVSYCYTF
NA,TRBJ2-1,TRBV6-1,CVSIRASGSNEQFF
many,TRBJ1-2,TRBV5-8,CASTPLPTYGYTF
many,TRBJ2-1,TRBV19,CASSTSSGKAVNEQFF
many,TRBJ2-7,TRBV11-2,CASSPRPRGGYEQYF
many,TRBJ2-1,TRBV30,CAWRSAGVLNEQFF
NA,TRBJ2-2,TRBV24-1,CATSDLGQANTGELFF
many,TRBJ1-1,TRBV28,CASSLKPRQGYENTEAFF
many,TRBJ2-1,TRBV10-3,CAISTAHEQFF
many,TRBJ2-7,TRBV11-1,CASSPPPPVSPYEQYF
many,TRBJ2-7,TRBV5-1,CASSLVGHSYEQYF
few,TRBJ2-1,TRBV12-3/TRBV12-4,CASNLQQGAVEQFF
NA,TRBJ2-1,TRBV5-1,CAGIDGLAGGHEQFF
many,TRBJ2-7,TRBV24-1,CATRHPYSRQISYEQYF
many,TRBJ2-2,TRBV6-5,CASSSPQGSGELFF
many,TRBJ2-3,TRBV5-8,CASSPGTASTDTQYF
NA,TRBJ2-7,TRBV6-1,CAGQGAGYEQYF
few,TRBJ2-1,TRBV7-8,CASSLGRNNEQFF
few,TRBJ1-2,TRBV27,CASSRQGFWGYTF
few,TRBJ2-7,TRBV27,CASSVPGLADTYEQYF
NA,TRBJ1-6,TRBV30,CAWSAGITLHF
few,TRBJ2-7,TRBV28,CASSLWTSGEQYF
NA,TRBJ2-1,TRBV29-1,CSVERQGQVAFEQFF